A single sample is the source of the 17 T cell receptor beta chains below, sequenced in a study of shared clonotypes between healthy human individuals. Sequenced by immunoSEQ multiplex PCR; TCRdb stores in-frame clones only, minus some. The repertoire has 2 million to 2.5 million clones, 85% to 95% of them found once; the top ten carry approximately 0.39%. The sample taken for sequencing was naive CD4+ T cells from PBMCs. Subset given: CD45RA+ positively selected. The receptors originated from a man younger than 35 in good health. Some clones in this sample may be carry-over from other donors' samples.

This rearrangement joins TRBV12-5 to TRBJ2-5; D unclear. Germline assignment: CDR1 LGHNT and CDR2 FRNRAP. The V end was cut by 2 bases, the J end by 0 bases, with 19 bases between. This CDR3 is 18 amino acids long. This CDR3 is CASGLSRLIVRHQETQYF. CDR3 DNA: TGTGCTAGTGGTTTGTCCAGGCTCATAGTCCGGCACCAAGAGACCCAGTACTTC.

The genes are TRBV7-9 and TRBJ2-6; the D gene is possibly TRBD2 (6 bases). This CDR3 is built from 17 residues. Per germline, CDR1 SEHNR and CDR2 FQNEAQ (reference sequence). V lost 2 bases and J 0 bases, leaving 11 bases between the germline ends. This CDR3 reads CASSLPGASSGANVLTF. The CDR3 DNA is TGTGCCAGCAGCTTACCGGGAGCCAGCTCTGGGGCCAACGTCCTGACTTTC.

This clone was seen only once. The chain's CDR3 is CASSLFDFSRTDTQYF. The CDR3 nucleotides read TGCGCCAGCAGCTTGTTCGACTTCAGTCGCACAGATACGCAGTATTTT. This chain joins TRBV5-1 and TRBJ2-3; D uncertain. The germline V and J ends were trimmed by 1 base and 1 base, with 13 bases remaining between them. This CDR3 has 16 amino acids. CDR1 SGHRS and CDR2 YFSETQ come from the germline V gene. The full variable domain, rest sourced from reference TRBV5-1 and TRBJ2-3, is KAGVTQTPRYLIKTRGQQVTLSCSPISGHRSVSWYQQTPGQGLQFLFEYFSETQRNKGNFPGRFSGRQFSNSRSEMNVSTLELGDSALYLCASSLFDFSRTDTQYFGPGTRLTVL.

The V and J genes are TRBV28 and TRBJ2-2; 8 positions match TRBD1. From germline, CDR1 is MDHEN and CDR2 SYDVKM. Germline trimming cut 2 bases from V and 4 bases from J; bases unmatched to any gene: 6. The CDR3 sequence is 16 residues long. The CDR3 protein is CASSLLRTGSTGELFF. Written as DNA, the CDR3 is TGTGCCAGCAGTTTACTCCGGACAGGGTCCACCGGGGAGCTGTTTTTT.

This clone came up a few times. CDR3 bases: TGCAGCGTTGTTAGCGGGAATCAGCCCCAGCATTTT. Its translation: CSVVSGNQPQHF. The chain employs TRBV29-1 and TRBJ1-5; D gene unclear. The V end was cut by 4 bases, the J end by 4 bases, with 8 bases between. Germline V gene lookup returns CDR1 SQVTM and CDR2 ANQGSEA. CDR3 size: 12 residues.

The gene calls are TRBV7-8 and TRBJ2-7, with D possibly being TRBD2 (6 bases). This CDR3 has 15 amino acids. Germline V gene sequence: CDR1 SGHVS, CDR2 FQNEAQ. V was pared by 4 bases and J by 2 bases, with 15 bases between. The CDR3 nucleotides are TGTGCCAGCAGCTCCCGGGACTGGGGGACCTACGAGCAGTACTTC. Its translation is CASSSRDWGTYEQYF.

The chain uses TRBV28 and TRBJ2-5; D remains unclear. CDR1 is MDHEN, CDR2 SYDVKM, per germline. The CDR3 consists of 15 residues. V was clipped by 4 bases and J by 2 bases, with 14 bases between them. DNA for the CDR3: TGTGCCAGCAGTTATTGGATCCAGACACAAGAGACCCAGTACTTC. Protein product: CASSYWIQTQETQYF.

The chain is built from TRBV30 and TRBJ2-1, with 9 bases lining up with TRBD2. The junction had 6 bases not matched to a gene; V was cut back by 2 bases and J by 7 bases. The CDR3 has 14 amino acids. From germline, CDR1 is GTSNPN and CDR2 SVGIG (reference sequence). In DNA, the CDR3 is TGTGCCTGGAGTAGGTTTAGCGGGAGAAATGAGCAGTTCTTC. Its translation: CAWSRFSGRNEQFF.

The chain has TRBV4-2 and TRBJ2-5, with unresolved D. The CDR3 extends over 13 amino acids. V was shortened by 3 bases and J by 5 bases, with 10 bases between the two germline ends. Germline CDR1 is LGHNA and CDR2 is YNFKEQ. CDR3 residues: CASSQPPFETQYF. Written as DNA, the CDR3 is TGTGCCAGCAGCCAGCCCCCCTTCGAGACCCAGTACTTC.

The rearrangement links TRBV5-5 to TRBJ1-1; no definite D call. CDR1 is SGHKS and CDR2 is YYEKEE in the germline V gene (reference sequence). The CDR3 is 13 residues long. V dropped 5 bases and J dropped 6 bases, with 14 bases sitting between them. In nucleotides, the CDR3 is TGTGCCAGCAGTCTTACGGGTCTCGCTGAAGCTTTCTTT. Translation gives CASSLTGLAEAFF.

This chain joins TRBV6-1 and TRBJ1-1, with D possibly being TRBD1 (5 bases). This CDR3 contains 13 residues. Trimming stripped 4 bases from V and 4 bases from J, with 10 bases between. The germline V gene has CDR1 MNHNS and CDR2 SASEGT. Written as DNA, the CDR3 is TGTGCCAGCAGTGGGATGGGGGGCACTGAAGCTTTCTTT. Its translation: CASSGMGGTEAFF.

Of note for this clone: The sample has other DNA sequences that encode this CDR3 too. The rearrangement joins TRBV19 to TRBJ1-4, with D hard to call. The germline gives CDR1 LNHDA, CDR2 SQIVND (reference sequence). The CDR3 extends over 15 amino acids. Trimming took off 3 bases at V and 0 bases at J, with 8 bases between the two ends. CDR3 residues: CASSIRTSTNEKLFF. DNA for the CDR3: TGTGCCAGTAGTATTAGGACGTCAACTAATGAAAAACTGTTTTTT.

The chain couples TRBV10-3 to TRBJ1-2; possibly TRBD1 for D (5 bases). The V gene's germline CDR1 is ENHRY and CDR2 SYGVKD. V was trimmed by 7 bases and J by 1 base, leaving 13 bases between them. This CDR3 is built from 14 residues. CDR3 sequence (DNA): TGTGCCATCACCTGGGGGGGTAGTAACTATGGCTACACCTTC. It yields the protein CAITWGGSNYGYTF.

This chain joins TRBV10-1 and TRBJ2-1; 11 nucleotides align to TRBD2. Germline CDR1 reads WNHNN; CDR2 reads SYGVQD (reference sequence). The CDR3 totals 16 residues. The J segment lost 7 bases and the V segment lost 0 bases, leaving 5 bases of the junction unmatched. The CDR3 DNA is TGCGCCAGCAGTGAGTCTCTAGCGGGAGGAAGGAATGAGCAGTTCTTC. This gives the protein CASSESLAGGRNEQFF.

The CDR3 bases are TGCGCCAGCAGCTCCGGGACTAGCGGGAGGACGGGGAATGAGCAGTTCTTC. It is translated as CASSSGTSGRTGNEQFF. This sequence joins TRBV5-1 and TRBJ2-1, with 15 bases identical to TRBD2. Germline CDR1 and CDR2: SGHRS and YFSETQ. The trim removed 3 bases at V and 7 bases at J, leaving 8 bases unmatched. The CDR3 covers 17 residues.

The CDR3 DNA reads as TGTGCCAGCACTGACTTCAGGGGGGATGGCTACACCTTC. Protein product: CASTDFRGDGYTF. The V and J genes are TRBV6-5 and TRBJ1-2; the match to TRBD1 covers 7 bases. V gave up 7 bases and J gave up 6 bases; unmatched junction bases: 8. The CDR3 loop spans 13 amino acids. Germline V gives CDR1 MNHEY, CDR2 SVGAGI.

Comment on this clone: This same CDR3 is encoded by further DNA sequences in the sample. The rearrangement links TRBV9 to TRBJ2-5, with D perhaps being TRBD1 or TRBD2 (5 bases each). From germline, CDR1 is SGDLS and CDR2 YYNGEE. The CDR3 spans 14 residues. V was shortened by 2 bases and J by 5 bases, with 13 bases between the two germline ends. In DNA form, the CDR3 reads TGTGCCAGCAGCGTGAGAGGGGCGCAGGAGACCCAGTACTTC. Amino acids: CASSVRGAQETQYF.